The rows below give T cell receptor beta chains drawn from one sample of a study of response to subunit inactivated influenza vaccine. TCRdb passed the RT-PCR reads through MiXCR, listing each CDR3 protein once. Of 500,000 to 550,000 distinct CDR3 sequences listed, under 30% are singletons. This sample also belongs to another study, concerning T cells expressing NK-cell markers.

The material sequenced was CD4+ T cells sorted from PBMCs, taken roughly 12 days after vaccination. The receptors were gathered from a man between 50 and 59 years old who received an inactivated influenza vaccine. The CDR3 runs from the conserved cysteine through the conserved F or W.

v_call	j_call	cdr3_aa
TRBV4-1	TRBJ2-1	CASSQGQTGTYNEQFF
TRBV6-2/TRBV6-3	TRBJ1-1	CASTGGANQGTEAFF
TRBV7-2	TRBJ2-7	CASSLRQGSYEQYF
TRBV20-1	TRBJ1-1	CSARDWYRENTEAFF
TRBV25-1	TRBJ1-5	CASSSRDRVSPQHF
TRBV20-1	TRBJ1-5	CSARTQIGGQPQHF
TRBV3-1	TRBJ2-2	CASSQASGPLPLFF
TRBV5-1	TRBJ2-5	CASSLGVTRQETQYF
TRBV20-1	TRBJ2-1	CSARGLAGTYEQFF
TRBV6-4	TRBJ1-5	CASSEVSGELCQPQHF
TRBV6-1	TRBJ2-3	CASSPGTSVRGDTQYF
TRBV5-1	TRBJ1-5	CASSLGHPNQPQHF
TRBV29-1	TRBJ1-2	CSVEGTGNYGYTF
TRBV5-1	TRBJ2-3	CASSLAGTVGRTDTQYF
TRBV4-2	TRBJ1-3	CASSQDLTPGNTIYF
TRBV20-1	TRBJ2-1	CSARDGTSPNEQFF
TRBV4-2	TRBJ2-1	CASTESQGGFNEQFF
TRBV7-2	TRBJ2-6	CASSTMGPGSGANVLTF
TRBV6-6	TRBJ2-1	CASSSVQGGEQFF
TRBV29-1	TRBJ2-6	CSVEVPDSGANVLTF
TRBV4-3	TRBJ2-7	CPSSQGAGFSYEQYF
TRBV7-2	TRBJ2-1	CASSLLVSSGGEQFF
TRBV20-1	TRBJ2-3	CSARDYGGGRAADTQYF
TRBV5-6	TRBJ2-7	CASSLDSKYEQYF
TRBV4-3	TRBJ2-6	CASSQGKVSGANVLTF
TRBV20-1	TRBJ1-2	CSHNEGNYGYTF
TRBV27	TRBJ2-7	CASSLPQGHSYEQYF
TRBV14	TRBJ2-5	CASSQGVRTIETQYF
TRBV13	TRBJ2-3	CASSFLGTGGSTSTDTQYF
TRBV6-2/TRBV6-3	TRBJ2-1	CASSPLGVNEQFF
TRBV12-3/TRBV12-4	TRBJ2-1	CASSPPRTSYNEQFF
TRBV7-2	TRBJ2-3	CASSSRGSGGRNTQYF
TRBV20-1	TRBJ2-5	CSADRGSYRRETQYF
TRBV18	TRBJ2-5	CASSKGQQETQYF
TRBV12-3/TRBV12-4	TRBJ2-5	CASRSPGGVGETQYF
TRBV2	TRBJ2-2	CASSDIAGGPRELFF
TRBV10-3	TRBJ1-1	CATTTGLTTEAFF
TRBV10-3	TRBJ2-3	CAIRAAGGTDTQYF
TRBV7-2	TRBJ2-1	CASSLDGGGYNEQFF
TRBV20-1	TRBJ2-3	CSAYPGTGLTDTQYF
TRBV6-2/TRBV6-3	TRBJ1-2	CASSADRVDYGYTF
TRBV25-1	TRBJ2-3	CASSGRRTGGTDTQYF
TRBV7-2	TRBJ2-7	CASSSSTSLRNEQYF
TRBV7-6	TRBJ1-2	CASKSWGPGGYTF
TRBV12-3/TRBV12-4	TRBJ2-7	CASRKRHGAVSEQYF
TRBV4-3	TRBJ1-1	CASSRHGSGAEAFF
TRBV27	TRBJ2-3	CASRDFALDTQYF
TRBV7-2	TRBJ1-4	CASSVMASTTNEKLFF
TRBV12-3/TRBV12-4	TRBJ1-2	CASSGQGEGYTF
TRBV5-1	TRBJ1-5	CASSLAGMEYQPQHF
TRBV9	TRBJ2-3	CASSVVGGRDTQYF
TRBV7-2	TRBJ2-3	CASSFSGTGAGADTQYF
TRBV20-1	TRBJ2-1	CSARGSSGGAPNEQFF